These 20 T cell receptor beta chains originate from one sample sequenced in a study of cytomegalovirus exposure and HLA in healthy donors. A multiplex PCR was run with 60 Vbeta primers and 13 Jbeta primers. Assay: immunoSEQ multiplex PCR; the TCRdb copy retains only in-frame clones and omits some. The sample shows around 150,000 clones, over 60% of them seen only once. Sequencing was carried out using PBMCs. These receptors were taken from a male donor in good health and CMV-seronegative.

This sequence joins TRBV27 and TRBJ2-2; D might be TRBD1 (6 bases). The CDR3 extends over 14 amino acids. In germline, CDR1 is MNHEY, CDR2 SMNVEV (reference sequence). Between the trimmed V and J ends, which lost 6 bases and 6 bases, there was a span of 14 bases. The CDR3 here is CASSLLAGAGELFF. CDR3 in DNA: TGTGCCAGCAGCCTACTGGCAGGGGCCGGGGAGCTGTTTTTT.

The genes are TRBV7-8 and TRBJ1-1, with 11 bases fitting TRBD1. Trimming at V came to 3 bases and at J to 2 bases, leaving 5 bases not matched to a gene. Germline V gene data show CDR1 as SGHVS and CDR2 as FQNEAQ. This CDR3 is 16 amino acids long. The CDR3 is CASSLGQGGGNTEAFF. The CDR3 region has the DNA TGTGCCAGCAGCTTGGGACAGGGGGGGGGAAACACTGAAGCTTTCTTT.

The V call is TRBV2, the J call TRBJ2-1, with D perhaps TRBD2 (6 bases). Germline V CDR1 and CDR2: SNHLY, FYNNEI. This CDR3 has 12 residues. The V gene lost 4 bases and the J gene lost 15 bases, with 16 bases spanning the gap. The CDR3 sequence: CASSAAPGEGFF. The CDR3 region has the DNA TGTGCCAGCAGTGCCGCCCCGGGAGAGGGGTTCTTC.

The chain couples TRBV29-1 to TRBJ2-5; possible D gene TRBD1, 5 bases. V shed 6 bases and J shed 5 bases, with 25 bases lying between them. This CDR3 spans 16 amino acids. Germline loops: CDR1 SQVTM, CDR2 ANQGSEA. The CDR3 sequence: CSVSSIGTGPGETQYF. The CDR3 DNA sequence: TGCAGCGTCTCATCGATTGGTACAGGCCCCGGGGAGACCCAGTACTTC.

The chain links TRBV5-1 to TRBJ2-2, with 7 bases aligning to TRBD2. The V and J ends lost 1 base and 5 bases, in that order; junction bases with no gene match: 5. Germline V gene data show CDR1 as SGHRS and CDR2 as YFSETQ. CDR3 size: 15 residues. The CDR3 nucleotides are TGCGCCAGCAGCTTGATGCGGGAGCAGACCGGGGAGCTGTTTTTT. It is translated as CASSLMREQTGELFF.

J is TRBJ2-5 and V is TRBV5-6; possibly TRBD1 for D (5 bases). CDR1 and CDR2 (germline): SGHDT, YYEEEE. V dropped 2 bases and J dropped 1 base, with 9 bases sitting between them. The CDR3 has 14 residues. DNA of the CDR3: TGTGCCAGCAGCTTTGACAGACTCCAAGAGACCCAGTACTTC. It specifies CASSFDRLQETQYF.

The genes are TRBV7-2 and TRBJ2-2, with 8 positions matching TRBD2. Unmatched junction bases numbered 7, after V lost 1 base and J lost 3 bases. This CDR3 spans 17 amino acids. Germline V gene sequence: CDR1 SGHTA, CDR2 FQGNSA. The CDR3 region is CASSLVFGGVDTGELFF. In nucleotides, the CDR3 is TGTGCCAGCAGCTTAGTTTTCGGGGGGGTCGACACCGGGGAGCTGTTTTTT.

The CDR3 nucleotides read TGTGCCAGCAGCTTACGGTCTAGCGGGATCTATGAGCAGTTCTTC. As protein: CASSLRSSGIYEQFF. The V and J genes are TRBV7-3 and TRBJ2-1; 9 bases are a match to TRBD2. Looked up from germline, CDR1 is SGHTA and CDR2 is FQGTGA. Germline trimming cut 2 bases from V and 8 bases from J; bases unmatched to any gene: 7. The CDR3 loop spans 15 amino acids.

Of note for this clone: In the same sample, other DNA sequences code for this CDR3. CDR3 amino acids: CASSLAGGPYEQYF. The CDR3 coding sequence is TGCGCCAGCAGCTTAGCGGGAGGGCCCTACGAGCAGTACTTC. The rearrangement joins TRBV5-1 to TRBJ2-7; TRBD2 agrees at 10 bases. The V gene's germline CDR1 is SGHRS and CDR2 YFSETQ. V lost 2 bases, J lost 2 bases, and 1 base stayed unmatched. The CDR3 spans 14 residues.

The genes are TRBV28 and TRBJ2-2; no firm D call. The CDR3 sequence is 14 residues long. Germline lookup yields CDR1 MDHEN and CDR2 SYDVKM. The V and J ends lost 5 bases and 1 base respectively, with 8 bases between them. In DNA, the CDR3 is TGTGCCAGCAGTGTGAGCCAGAACACCGGGGAGCTGTTTTTT. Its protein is CASSVSQNTGELFF.

CDR3 loop: CASSPLVLSQGRDGYTF. CDR3 nucleotide sequence: TGCGCCAGCAGCCCTCTTGTTCTTTCACAGGGTCGGGATGGCTACACCTTC. J is TRBJ1-2 and V is TRBV5-1; D may be TRBD1 (6 bases). The CDR3 has 17 residues. Germline CDR1 and CDR2: SGHRS and YFSETQ. V was shortened by 4 bases and J by 6 bases, with 25 bases between the two germline ends.

CDR3 nucleotides: TGTGCCAGCGGAAACAGGGCCGGGGCCAACGTCCTGACTTTC. It codes for CASGNRAGANVLTF. The rearrangement links TRBV6-5 to TRBJ2-6; D perhaps matches TRBD1 (6 bases). Germline V gene lookup returns CDR1 MNHEY and CDR2 SVGAGI. CDR3 size: 14 residues. Trimming removed 8 bases at V and 4 bases at J, with 12 bases between.

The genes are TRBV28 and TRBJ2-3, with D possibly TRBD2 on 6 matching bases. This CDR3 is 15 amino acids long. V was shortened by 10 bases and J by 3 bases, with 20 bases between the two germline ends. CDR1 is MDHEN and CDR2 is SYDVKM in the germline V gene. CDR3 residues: CATSLPSGWTDTQYF. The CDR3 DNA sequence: TGTGCCACGTCCCTCCCCAGCGGGTGGACAGATACGCAGTATTTT.

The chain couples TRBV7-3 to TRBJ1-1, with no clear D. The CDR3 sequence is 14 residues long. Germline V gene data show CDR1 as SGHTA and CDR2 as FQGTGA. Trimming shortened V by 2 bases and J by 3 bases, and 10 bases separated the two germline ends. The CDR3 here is CASSLDGRDTEAFF. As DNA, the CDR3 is TGTGCCAGCAGCTTAGACGGGAGGGACACTGAAGCTTTCTTT.

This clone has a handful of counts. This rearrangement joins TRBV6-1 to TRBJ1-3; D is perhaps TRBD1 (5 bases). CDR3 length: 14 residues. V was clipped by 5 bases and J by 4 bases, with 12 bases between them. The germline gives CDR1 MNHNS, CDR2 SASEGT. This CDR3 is CASSKGEAGNTIYF. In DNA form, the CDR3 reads TGTGCCAGCAGTAAAGGGGAGGCCGGAAACACCATATATTTT.

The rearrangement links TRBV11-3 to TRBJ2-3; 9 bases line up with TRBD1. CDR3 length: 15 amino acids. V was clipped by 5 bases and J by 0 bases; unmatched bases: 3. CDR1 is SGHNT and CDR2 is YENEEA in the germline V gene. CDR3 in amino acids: CASSQGQGSTDTQYF. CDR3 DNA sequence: TGTGCCAGCAGCCAAGGACAGGGGAGCACAGATACGCAGTATTTT.

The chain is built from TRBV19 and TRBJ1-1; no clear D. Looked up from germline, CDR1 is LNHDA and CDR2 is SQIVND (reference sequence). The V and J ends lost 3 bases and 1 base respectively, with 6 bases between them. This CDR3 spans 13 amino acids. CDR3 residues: CASSIHRNTEAFF. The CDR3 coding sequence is TGTGCCAGTAGTATCCACAGGAACACTGAAGCTTTCTTT.

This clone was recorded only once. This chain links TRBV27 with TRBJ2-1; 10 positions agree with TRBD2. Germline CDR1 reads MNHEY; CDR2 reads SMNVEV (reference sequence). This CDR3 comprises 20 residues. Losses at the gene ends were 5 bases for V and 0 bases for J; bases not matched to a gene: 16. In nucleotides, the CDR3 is TGTGCCAGCAGTCCCCGGTTTCTAGCGGGAGCCCTAAGCTCCTACAATGAGCAGTTCTTC. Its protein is CASSPRFLAGALSSYNEQFF.

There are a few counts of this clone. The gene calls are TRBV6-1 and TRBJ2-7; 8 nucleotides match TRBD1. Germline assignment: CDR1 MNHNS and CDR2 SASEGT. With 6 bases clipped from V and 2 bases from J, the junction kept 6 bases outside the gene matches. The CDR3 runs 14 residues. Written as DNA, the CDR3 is TGTGCCAGCAGGTCAGGACAGGGTCCCTACGAGCAGTACTTC. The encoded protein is CASRSGQGPYEQYF.

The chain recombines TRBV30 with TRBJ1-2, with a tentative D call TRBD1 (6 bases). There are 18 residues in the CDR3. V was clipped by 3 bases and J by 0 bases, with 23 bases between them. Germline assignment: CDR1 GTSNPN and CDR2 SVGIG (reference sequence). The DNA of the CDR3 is TGTGCCTGGAGCTTGGAAAGGACAGTGTTATCAGCTAACTATGGCTACACCTTC. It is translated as CAWSLERTVLSANYGYTF.